This TCR beta chain was documented in a study of cytomegalovirus exposure and HLA in healthy donors. Donors sampled were nominally healthy, though unrecorded immune exposures were likely. As concerns this clone: Its specificity is not known.

This CDR3 has 15 residues. Germline V gene data show CDR1 as SGHTA and CDR2 as FQGTGA. V lost 1 base to trimming and J lost 3 bases, with 11 bases between them. The PCR had 60 Vbeta and 13 Jbeta primers. Under the authors' procedure: In a later analysis, roughly 11 million of 83 million or so unique beta chains occurred in at least two donors. Measured with immunoSEQ multiplex PCR; TCRdb has only the in-frame clones, and not every one. V and J calls plus clone size are reproduced from that table; the DNA served to infer D and trimming. There are roughly 80,000 clones in the sample; approximately 70% occur only once, and roughly 5.2% lies in the top ten. General observations from the study: The authors listed around 150 TCR beta chains as cytomegalovirus-associated.

The sequence was collected from a man aged 55 to 70 in good health and CMV-seropositive. The chain uses TRBV7-3 and TRBJ2-3; a possible D gene is TRBD2 (6 bases). Input material: PBMCs. The CDR3 DNA sequence: TGTGCCAGCAGCTTAAATGGCGGGATGACAGATACGCAGTATTTT. This gives the protein CASSLNGGMTDTQYF.